This entry features one TCR beta chain sequence. Measured with immunoSEQ multiplex PCR; TCRdb has only the in-frame clones, and not every one. The repertoire has nearly 95,000 clones, around 94% of them found once; the top ten carry approximately 2.4%. These data originate in a study of OX40 agonist ivuxolimab in advanced cancers. Study details: Treatment of patients was with ivuxolimab, an agonistic anti-OX40 (CD134) antibody. Roughly two fifths of patients had received prior checkpoint inhibitor therapy.

Germline V gene sequence: CDR1 MGHDK, CDR2 SYGVNS. V was shortened by 4 bases and J by 3 bases, with 12 bases between the two germline ends. The length of the CDR3 is 14 residues. The sequencing used CD4+ or CD8+ T cells sorted from blood, collected in a trial of the OX40 agonist ivuxolimab. The J gene is TRBJ1-1, the V gene TRBV25-1, with D unresolved. The origin of this receptor is an adult with an advanced solid tumor such as melanoma, head and neck, liver or kidney cancer. CDR3 sequence reads: CASSGGLRDTEAFF. The CDR3 region has the DNA TGTGCCAGCAGTGGGGGTTTACGGGACACTGAAGCTTTCTTT.